The 13 T cell receptor beta chains given below trace back to one sample, sequenced in a study of T-cell memory formation after mild COVID-19. TCRdb independently ran MiXCR on the 5' RACE reads; one entry per CDR3 protein. The table includes over 300,000 distinct CDR3 sequences, 20% to 25% detected once. Sequences were obtained from PBMCs or a T cell subset sorted from them (not recorded which). The receptors shown here come from a man aged 18 to 30 who had mild COVID-19 (a few samples of this study predate the infection). Cell type and time point are not known.

CDR3 region: CATSRGDYGYTF. Written as DNA, the CDR3 is TGTGCCACCAGTCGCGGAGACTATGGCTACACCTTC. The gene calls are TRBV24-1 and TRBJ1-2; no reliable D call. Per the germline V gene, CDR1 is KGHDR and CDR2 is SFDVKD. The CDR3 runs 12 residues. V was clipped by 6 bases and J by 3 bases, with 7 bases between them.

This clonotype was observed a handful of times. The rearrangement joins TRBV27 to TRBJ1-2; D call uncertain. Germline V lookup: CDR1 MNHEY, CDR2 SMNVEV (reference sequence). Between the trimmed V and J ends, which lost 3 bases and 7 bases, there was a span of 12 bases. This CDR3 is built from 13 residues. The CDR3 region is CASSLPGSGGYTF. The CDR3 nucleotides are TGTGCCAGCAGTTTGCCCGGGTCCGGTGGCTACACCTTC.

This clonotype was detected a few times. The chain recombines TRBV5-1 with TRBJ2-1; no firm D call. This CDR3 is built from 13 residues. Germline lookup yields CDR1 SGHRS and CDR2 YFSETQ. Trimming left V 4 bases short and J 7 bases short, with 12 bases between. CDR3 sequence reads: CASSPTALNEQFF. The CDR3 nucleotides are TGCGCCAGCAGCCCCACGGCCCTTAATGAGCAGTTCTTC.

The gene calls are TRBV6-2 or TRBV6-3 and TRBJ2-1; 7 nucleotides align to TRBD2. Germline trimming cut 2 bases from V and 7 bases from J; bases unmatched to any gene: 5. Germline lookup yields CDR1 MNHEY and CDR2 SVGEGT. CDR3 length equals 14 residues. CDR3 sequence (DNA): TGTGCCAGCAGTTACAGTGGGAGGGCGAATGAGCAGTTCTTC. It yields the protein CASSYSGRANEQFF.

The sample holds a few counts of this clonotype. This sequence joins TRBV6-5 and TRBJ2-1; D unresolved. V gave up 0 bases and J gave up 2 bases, with 2 bases separating them. The CDR3 contains 13 residues. Germline V lookup: CDR1 MNHEY, CDR2 SVGAGI. The DNA for the CDR3 is TGTGCCAGCAGTTACTCGGCCTACAATGAGCAGTTCTTC. This encodes CASSYSAYNEQFF.

This chain joins TRBV20-1 and TRBJ1-2; D is unresolved. The germline V gene has CDR1 DFQATT and CDR2 SNEGSKA (reference sequence). With 1 base removed from V and 7 bases from J, the gap between germline ends came to 10 bases. CDR3 length: 12 amino acids. The CDR3 loop is CSARGTLGGYTF. DNA for the CDR3: TGCAGTGCTAGAGGGACTTTAGGTGGCTACACCTTC.

The chain has TRBV29-1 and TRBJ1-1; D uncertain. CDR3 length: 12 residues. The V gene's germline CDR1 is SQVTM and CDR2 ANQGSEA. Trimming took off 2 bases at V and 3 bases at J, with 7 bases between the two ends. This chain's CDR3 is CSVEKGYTEAFF. The CDR3 bases are TGCAGCGTTGAAAAGGGATACACTGAAGCTTTCTTT. The full variable domain, completed using reference TRBV29-1 and TRBJ1-1, is SAVISQKPSRDICQRGTSLTIQCQVDSQVTMMFWYRQQPGQSLTLIATANQGSEATYESGFVIDKFPISRPNLTFSTLTVSNMSPEDSSIYLCSVEKGYTEAFFGQGTRLTVV.

This clonotype showed up just a few times. In DNA form, the CDR3 reads TGCAGTGCTAGCTTTTTGGGGGTTGGAAACACCATATATTTT. It specifies CSASFLGVGNTIYF. The chain combines TRBV20-1 with TRBJ1-3, with TRBD1 as a possible D gene (5 bases). Germline V lookup: CDR1 DFQATT, CDR2 SNEGSKA (reference sequence). This CDR3 has 14 amino acids. V lost 3 bases and J 3 bases, leaving 12 bases between the germline ends.

With respect to this clonotype: A much larger clonotype is one base distant, so this may be a read error. The rearrangement links TRBV7-8 to TRBJ1-1; D gene uncertain. Germline CDR1 reads SGHVS; CDR2 reads FQNEAQ. The CDR3 has 11 residues. Trimming removed 3 bases at V and 4 bases at J, with 3 bases between. The CDR3 nucleotides are TGTGCCAGCAGCTTCTCCACTGAAGCTTTCTTT. Translation: CASSFSTEAFF.

This clonotype has a handful of counts. The V gene is TRBV12-3 or TRBV12-4, the J gene TRBJ1-1; possible D gene TRBD1, 5 bases. V gave up 10 bases and J gave up 1 base, with 13 bases separating them. The CDR3 loop spans 13 amino acids. This chain's CDR3 is CATSRGKNTEAFF. CDR3 in DNA: TGTGCCACCTCGAGGGGTAAGAACACTGAAGCTTTCTTT.

The V gene is TRBV5-6, the J gene TRBJ2-1, with 11 nucleotides matching TRBD2. CDR3 length: 15 residues. The ends lost 3 bases at V and 8 bases at J; junction bases unmatched: 7. CDR1 SGHDT and CDR2 YYEEEE come from the germline V gene. The CDR3 region is CASSYSGGAGDEQFF. The CDR3 coding sequence is TGTGCCAGCAGCTATAGCGGGGGGGCCGGCGATGAGCAGTTCTTC.

The chain carries TRBV6-1 and TRBJ1-1, with D maybe TRBD1 (5 bases). The CDR3 loop spans 13 amino acids. The V gene's germline CDR1 is MNHNS and CDR2 SASEGT. The ends were cut back, 10 bases at V and 0 bases at J, with 12 bases in the middle. CDR3 in DNA: TGTGCCATCAGGGCTTATTTGAACACTGAAGCTTTCTTT. Residues: CAIRAYLNTEAFF.

The V call is TRBV12-5, the J call TRBJ2-1; D is undetermined. V was pared by 5 bases and J by 2 bases, with 16 bases between. The CDR3 spans 16 residues. Germline V gene data show CDR1 as LGHNT and CDR2 as FRNRAP. The CDR3 loop is CASGPTDTGTYNEQFF. The DNA of the CDR3 is TGTGCTAGTGGTCCGACCGACACGGGCACCTACAATGAGCAGTTCTTC.